The 26 T cell receptor beta chains in this list originate from one sample, sequenced in a study of cytomegalovirus exposure and HLA in healthy donors. The PCR used 60 Vbeta and 13 Jbeta primers. The table came from immunoSEQ multiplex PCR; TCRdb's copy has only in-frame clones and leaves some out. The table includes 140,000 or so clones, 75% to 80% detected once. The sequenced sample was PBMCs. The receptors shown here come from a woman aged 25 to 39 in good health and CMV-seronegative.

The DNA of the CDR3 is TGTGCCAGCAGTTACTCAGGGACAGCTCCAAATGGCTACACCTTC. Its translation: CASSYSGTAPNGYTF. This chain links TRBV6-6 with TRBJ1-2; 7 bases are a match to TRBD1. The CDR3 extends over 15 amino acids. CDR1 is MNHNY and CDR2 is SVGAGI in the germline V gene (reference sequence). V gave up 0 bases and J gave up 6 bases; unmatched junction bases: 7.

This clone was seen a few times. The V call is TRBV4-3, the J call TRBJ2-5, with TRBD2 identical over 10 bases. This CDR3 is 16 amino acids long. V dropped 3 bases and J dropped 2; count of bases not matched to a gene: 6. Per the germline V gene, CDR1 is LGHNA and CDR2 is YSLEER. CDR3 coding DNA: TGCGCCAGCAGCCAGGGGATAGCGGGGGGTCAAGAGACCCAGTACTTC. It translates to CASSQGIAGGQETQYF.

This clone has only one observation. The chain employs TRBV27 and TRBJ1-1; possibly TRBD1 for D (6 bases). Trimming removed 3 bases from V and 10 bases from J, with 18 bases in between. The CDR3 consists of 14 residues. Germline V gives CDR1 MNHEY, CDR2 SMNVEV (reference sequence). The CDR3 sequence is CASSFVGANSVAFF. The DNA for the CDR3 is TGTGCCAGCAGTTTTGTGGGGGCTAACAGCGTAGCTTTCTTT.

The chain combines TRBV9 with TRBJ1-2, with D possibly being TRBD1 (5 bases). CDR1 is SGDLS, CDR2 YYNGEE, per germline. The CDR3 sequence is 15 residues long. The V end lost 0 bases, the J end lost 0 bases, and 9 bases lay between the germline ends. As DNA, the CDR3 is TGTGCCAGCAGCGTAGAGGGGCAGGCTAACTATGGCTACACCTTC. This gives the protein CASSVEGQANYGYTF.

The chain uses TRBV10-3 and TRBJ1-3, with D tentatively TRBD1 (5 bases). Trimming cost V 11 bases and J 4 bases, with 12 bases left between them. Per the germline V gene, CDR1 is ENHRY and CDR2 is SYGVKD. This CDR3 spans 12 amino acids. The CDR3 reads CACAGVGNTIYF. Written as DNA, the CDR3 is TGTGCCTGCGCGGGGGTGGGAAACACCATATATTTT.

This clone was counted once. The rearrangement uses TRBV6-1 and TRBJ2-7; 7 bases line up with TRBD2. Looked up from germline, CDR1 is MNHNS and CDR2 is SASEGT. This CDR3 has 14 residues. Germline trimming cut 4 bases from V and 3 bases from J; bases unmatched to any gene: 6. CDR3 in amino acids: CASSARGGDYEQYF. In nucleotides, the CDR3 is TGTGCCAGCAGTGCTCGTGGGGGGGACTACGAGCAGTACTTC.

The chain combines TRBV11-2 with TRBJ1-1; no definite D call. V was shortened by 1 base and J by 0 bases, with 6 bases between the two germline ends. CDR1 SGHAT and CDR2 FQNNGV come from the germline V gene. The length of the CDR3 is 14 residues. CDR3: CASSLGQLNTEAFF. In nucleotides, the CDR3 is TGTGCCAGCAGCTTAGGGCAGTTGAACACTGAAGCTTTCTTT.

The chain carries TRBV14 and TRBJ2-1; D might be TRBD1 (6 bases). Trimming removed 0 bases from V and 3 bases from J, with 18 bases in between. The CDR3 has 18 amino acids. The V gene's germline CDR1 is SGHDN and CDR2 FVKESK. CDR3 DNA sequence: TGTGCCAGCAGCCAAGATGTCTTAGGAACAGGGAACTACAATGAGCAGTTCTTC. Translation: CASSQDVLGTGNYNEQFF.

V usage is TRBV7-9 and J usage is TRBJ2-3; 10 positions agree with TRBD1. The CDR3 has 13 residues. Germline CDR1 is SEHNR and CDR2 is FQNEAQ (reference sequence). J gave up 6 bases and V 5 bases, and 2 bases lay outside the gene matches. The CDR3 is CASSRTGGDTQYF. The CDR3 DNA reads TGTGCCAGCAGCCGGACAGGGGGGGATACGCAGTATTTT.

V is TRBV15 and J is TRBJ1-6; TRBD1 matches at 7 bases. This CDR3 comprises 15 residues. Germline V gives CDR1 LNHNV, CDR2 YYDKDF (reference sequence). Germline trimming cut 2 bases from V and 6 bases from J; bases unmatched to any gene: 4. Written as DNA, the CDR3 is TGTGCCACCAGCAGAACGACAGGGCGTAATTCACCCCTCCACTTT. It codes for CATSRTTGRNSPLHF. The full variable domain, with the rest looked up from reference TRBV15 and TRBJ1-6, is DAMVIQNPRYQVTQFGKPVTLSCSQTLNHNVMYWYQQKSSQAPKLLFHYYDKDFNNEADTPDNFQSRRPNTSFCFLDIRSPGLGDTAMYLCATSRTTGRNSPLHFGNGTRLTVT.

This clone occurred a few times. For the CDR3, the DNA is TGTGCCTGGAGTGGGTTAGCGGGGGGCCCCACAGATACGCAGTATTTT. This sequence encodes CAWSGLAGGPTDTQYF. The V call is TRBV30, the J call TRBJ2-3; TRBD2 matches at 10 bases. Trimming cost V 1 base and J 2 bases; bases outside gene matches: 6. This CDR3 region has 16 residues. CDR1 is GTSNPN and CDR2 is SVGIG in the germline V gene (reference sequence).

The chain recombines TRBV5-4 with TRBJ1-2, with D possibly TRBD1 on 5 matching bases. V was pared by 0 bases and J by 7 bases, with 13 bases between. Germline V gene lookup returns CDR1 SGHNT and CDR2 YYREEE (reference sequence). This CDR3 has 14 residues. CDR3 sequence (DNA): TGTGCCAGCAGCTTGGCCCAGGGTATGGGTGGCTACACCTTC. This encodes CASSLAQGMGGYTF. The whole variable domain, remainder taken from reference TRBV5-4 and TRBJ1-2, is ETGVTQSPTHLIKTRGQQVTLRCSSQSGHNTVSWYQQALGQGPQFIFQYYREEENGRGNFPPRFSGLQFPNYSSELNVNALELDDSALYLCASSLAQGMGGYTFGSGTRLTVV.

This sequence joins TRBV2 and TRBJ1-5, with D perhaps matching TRBD1 (6 bases). Trimming took off 7 bases at V and 2 bases at J, with 12 bases between the two ends. The CDR3 runs to 14 residues. Germline lookup yields CDR1 SNHLY and CDR2 FYNNEI. This chain's CDR3 is CASTLRQGNQPQHF. CDR3 bases: TGTGCCAGCACCCTTCGACAGGGCAATCAGCCCCAGCATTTT.

V and J are TRBV6-6 and TRBJ1-3; D might be TRBD1 (6 bases). This CDR3 contains 15 residues. Germline values: CDR1 MNHNY, CDR2 SVGAGI (reference sequence). The V and J ends lost 5 bases and 0 bases respectively, with 11 bases between them. CDR3 bases: TGTGCCAGCAGTCCCACAGGGTCCTCTGGAAACACCATATATTTT. Protein: CASSPTGSSGNTIYF.

This chain uses TRBV6-5 with TRBJ2-1; no firm D call. This CDR3 contains 14 residues. V was shortened by 7 bases and J by 0 bases, with 10 bases between the two germline ends. CDR1 MNHEY and CDR2 SVGAGI come from the germline V gene. CDR3 sequence reads: CASNDPSSYNEQFF. CDR3 nucleotide sequence: TGTGCCAGCAACGACCCTAGCTCCTACAATGAGCAGTTCTTC.

The J gene is TRBJ1-2, the V gene TRBV7-8, with TRBD1 matching over 7 bases. CDR3 length: 15 residues. The V and J ends lost 5 bases and 5 bases, in that order; junction bases with no gene match: 11. The germline V gene has CDR1 SGHVS and CDR2 FQNEAQ. For the CDR3, the DNA is TGTGCCAGCAGCAACCGGGACAGCTCACAATATGGCTACACCTTC. As protein: CASSNRDSSQYGYTF.

The chain employs TRBV20-1 and TRBJ1-1; D not certain. V was pared by 4 bases and J by 5 bases, with 5 bases between. Germline V gives CDR1 DFQATT, CDR2 SNEGSKA (reference sequence). This CDR3 spans 10 amino acids. CDR3 in DNA: TGCAGTGCTACCCATACTGAAGCTTTCTTT. This codes for CSATHTEAFF.

The table lists this clone with a count of one. Different DNA sequences within this sample yield the same CDR3. The chain recombines TRBV11-2 with TRBJ2-5; D ambiguous. Deletions cut 3 bases from V and 3 bases from J, with 5 bases between. The CDR3 is 12 residues long. CDR1 is SGHAT, CDR2 FQNNGV, per germline. As DNA, the CDR3 is TGTGCCAGCAGCTTCCTAGAAGAGACCCAGTACTTC. Translating gives CASSFLEETQYF.

V is TRBV6-1 and J is TRBJ2-5; a weak D match, TRBD1 (8 bases). Germline assignment: CDR1 MNHNS and CDR2 SASEGT. The CDR3 contains 13 residues. The V end lost 6 bases, the J end lost 5 bases, and 13 bases lay between the germline ends. The CDR3 region has the DNA TGTGCCAGCAGCGACAGGGGAGGGGAGACCCAGTACTTC. Its translation is CASSDRGGETQYF.

This rearrangement joins TRBV5-1 to TRBJ2-1; 9 bases agree with TRBD2. In germline, CDR1 is SGHRS, CDR2 YFSETQ. V shed 5 bases and J 10 bases; nucleotides not matched to a gene: 13. This CDR3 comprises 15 residues. CDR3 loop: CASSRGSGGRLEQFF. For the CDR3, the DNA is TGCGCCAGCAGTCGCGGTAGCGGGGGTCGTTTGGAGCAGTTCTTC.

This chain connects TRBV13 to TRBJ1-2, with 8 bases identical to TRBD1. The length of the CDR3 is 13 residues. Germline CDR1 reads PRHDT; CDR2 reads FYEKMQ (reference sequence). J was trimmed by 0 bases and V by 10 bases; bases with no gene match: 4. The CDR3 DNA reads as TGTGCCACGCTGGACAGGGCTAACTATGGCTACACCTTC. It is translated as CATLDRANYGYTF.

The J gene is TRBJ1-1, the V gene TRBV6-5; D uncertain. Germline lookup yields CDR1 MNHEY and CDR2 SVGAGI. This CDR3 is built from 12 residues. The ends were cut back, 2 bases at V and 11 bases at J, with 12 bases in the middle. DNA of the CDR3: TGTGCCAGCAGTTACGGAGCGGGGAAGGCTTTCTTT. This translates into CASSYGAGKAFF.

As concerns this clone: This sample also contains other DNA sequences that code for the same CDR3. The chain has TRBV19 and TRBJ2-7; D might be TRBD1 (5 bases). Between the trimmed V and J ends, which lost 2 bases and 1 base, there was a span of 6 bases. The CDR3 sequence is 13 residues long. Germline V lookup: CDR1 LNHDA, CDR2 SQIVND (reference sequence). CDR3 region: CASSITGSYEQYF. For the CDR3, the DNA is TGTGCCAGTAGTATAACAGGTTCCTACGAGCAGTACTTC.

This clone was detected only once. The chain couples TRBV6-5 to TRBJ2-1; 12 nucleotides line up with TRBD1. The ends lost 4 bases at V and 10 bases at J; junction bases unmatched: 8. Germline lookup yields CDR1 MNHEY and CDR2 SVGAGI. The CDR3 is 15 residues long. In DNA form, the CDR3 reads TGTGCCAGCAGTTCACCGGGACAGGGGGCGGAGGAGCAGTTCTTC. Protein product: CASSSPGQGAEEQFF.

Only a few counts were recorded for this clone. The rearrangement joins TRBV11-2 to TRBJ1-1; 7 nucleotides agree with TRBD1. The germline gives CDR1 SGHAT, CDR2 FQNNGV. Trimming removed 6 bases from V and 0 bases from J; junction bases left unmatched: 4. The CDR3 consists of 14 residues. CDR3 coding DNA: TGTGCCAGCAGTGTCGACAGGGTGAACACTGAAGCTTTCTTT. Its protein is CASSVDRVNTEAFF.

The rearrangement joins TRBV5-1 to TRBJ2-1, with D perhaps TRBD1 (6 bases). V was pared by 0 bases and J by 8 bases, with 15 bases between. Looked up from germline, CDR1 is SGHRS and CDR2 is YFSETQ. The length of the CDR3 is 15 residues. The DNA for the CDR3 is TGCGCCAGCAGCTTGGAGGCAGGGGAAATTGATGAGCAGTTCTTC. Its protein product is CASSLEAGEIDEQFF.